This T cell receptor beta chain is from a study of OX40 agonist ivuxolimab in advanced cancers. Sequenced by immunoSEQ multiplex PCR; TCRdb stores in-frame clones only, minus some. Of tens of thousands of clones in the sample, 85% to 90% were seen once. The sample was CD4+ or CD8+ T cells sorted from blood, taken in a trial of the OX40 agonist ivuxolimab. This clonotype originated in an adult with an advanced solid tumor such as melanoma, head and neck, liver or kidney cancer.

CDR3 protein: CASSPRDRGHDTEAFF. As DNA, the CDR3 is TGTGCCAGCAGCCCTCGGGACAGGGGGCACGACACTGAAGCTTTCTTT. The chain uses TRBV7-9 and TRBJ1-1; 12 nucleotides align to TRBD1. Germline CDR1 and CDR2: SEHNR and FQNEAQ (reference sequence). The CDR3 contains 16 residues. V shed 5 bases and J 3 bases; nucleotides not matched to a gene: 7.